The rows below give T cell receptor beta chains drawn from one sample of a study of control samples from healthy donors and cancer patients. Sequencing was performed with immunoSEQ multiplex PCR; in TCRdb, only in-frame clones are kept and a portion is missing. The sample consists of around 89,000 clones, roughly 78% of them appearing once. The sample consisted of blood. The receptors were gathered from a woman aged 60 to 75 in good health. CDR3s include the opening cysteine and the closing phenylalanine or tryptophan. A D gene is named only where the DNA matches it firmly. Clone size is stated in some rows and not others, as once, few, many or a class when expanded.

V gene	clone size	J gene	D gene	CDR3 protein	CDR3 DNA
TRBV19	-	TRBJ2-7	TRBD2	CASSVTSGGSSSYEQYF	TGTGCCAGTAGTGTGACTAGCGGGGGGTCTAGCTCCTACGAGCAGTACTTC
TRBV4-1	-	TRBJ1-2	TRBD1	CASSQGDSLSGYTF	TGCGCCAGCAGCCAAGGGGACAGTCTTTCGGGCTACACCTTC
TRBV10-1	-	TRBJ2-2	-	CASSEPSRGELFF	TGCGCCAGCAGTGAGCCATCCCGGGGGGAGCTGTTTTTT
TRBV7-9	-	TRBJ2-3	-	CASSLVRGITDTQYF	TGTGCCAGCAGCTTAGTAAGGGGGATCACAGATACGCAGTATTTT
TRBV5-1	-	TRBJ2-1	TRBD2	CASSLLASSSYNEQFF	TGCGCCAGCAGCTTACTAGCGTCGAGCTCCTACAATGAGCAGTTCTTC
TRBV7-2	-	TRBJ1-1	-	CASSWQGVGTEAFF	TGTGCCAGCAGCTGGCAGGGAGTGGGCACTGAAGCTTTCTTT
TRBV7-2	-	TRBJ2-7	-	CASSPHSLESYEQYF	TGTGCCAGCAGCCCCCATTCCTTGGAATCCTACGAGCAGTACTTC
TRBV29-1	-	TRBJ1-5	-	CSVKTGLTEPQHF	TGCAGCGTTAAGACTGGACTCACGGAGCCCCAGCATTTT
TRBV2	-	TRBJ2-3	-	CASSGTVTYTQYF	TGTGCCAGCAGTGGGACAGTTACTTATACGCAGTATTTT
TRBV2	once	TRBJ2-4	TRBD2	CASSERIAGGRKNIQYF	TGTGCCAGCAGTGAAAGGATAGCGGGAGGCCGCAAAAACATTCAGTACTTC
TRBV27	-	TRBJ1-2	TRBD1	CASSARDRALYGYTF	TGTGCCAGTTCCGCTAGGGACAGGGCCCTCTATGGCTACACCTTC
TRBV15	-	TRBJ1-1	-	CATSRVGDTEAFF	TGTGCCACCAGCAGAGTTGGGGACACTGAAGCTTTCTTT
TRBV29-1	-	TRBJ1-1	-	CSVEVLTEAFF	TGCAGCGTTGAGGTCCTAACTGAAGCTTTCTTT
TRBV2	-	TRBJ1-5	TRBD1	CASVTGPLSNQPQHF	TGTGCCAGCGTGACAGGGCCTCTTAGCAATCAGCCCCAGCATTTT
TRBV15	-	TRBJ2-1	TRBD1	CATKSVGTGGFNEQFF	TGTGCCACCAAATCGGTTGGGACAGGGGGCTTCAATGAGCAGTTCTTC
TRBV7-8	-	TRBJ2-3	-	CASSFRDLTDTQYF	TGTGCCAGCAGCTTTAGGGACCTCACAGATACGCAGTATTTT
TRBV19	-	TRBJ1-1	-	CASRKAEKRANTEAFF	TGTGCCAGTAGAAAGGCTGAAAAGCGGGCGAACACTGAAGCTTTCTTT
TRBV12-5	-	TRBJ1-5	-	CASGLDQGSNQPQHF	TGTGCTAGTGGTTTGGACCAGGGTAGCAATCAGCCCCAGCATTTT
TRBV11-2	-	TRBJ1-5	-	CASSHRDLYSNQPQHF	TGTGCCAGCAGCCACCGGGACCTATATAGCAATCAGCCCCAGCATTTT
TRBV7-2	-	TRBJ2-7	-	CASSLGSRRQTYEQYF	TGTGCCAGCAGCTTAGGATCCCGAAGACAGACCTACGAGCAGTACTTC
TRBV21-1	-	TRBJ1-1	-	CASSKHGTGKGYHTEAFF	TGTGCCAGCAGCAAACACGGGACAGGGAAAGGCTATCACACTGAAGCTTTCTTT
TRBV3-1/TRBV3-2	-	TRBJ1-1	-	CASSPPKAGVMNTEAFF	TGTGCCAGCAGCCCTCCCAAGGCAGGAGTAATGAACACTGAAGCTTTCTTT
TRBV9	-	TRBJ2-5	-	CASSSSSGVATQYF	TGTGCCAGCAGCTCGTCTTCCGGGGTGGCGACCCAGTACTTC
TRBV10-3	-	TRBJ1-3	TRBD1	CAIRPGQGASDSGNTIYF	TGTGCCATCAGGCCGGGACAGGGGGCCTCTGACTCTGGAAACACCATATATTTT
TRBV6-5	-	TRBJ1-5	-	CASSRKIGEPQHF	TGTGCCAGCAGTAGAAAGATCGGGGAACCCCAGCATTTT
TRBV28	-	TRBJ2-7	-	CASSSIPYEQYF	TGTGCCAGCAGTTCTATCCCCTACGAGCAGTACTTC
TRBV7-9	-	TRBJ1-4	-	CASSPPSNEKLFF	TGTGCCAGCAGCCCCCCCTCTAATGAAAAACTGTTTTTT
TRBV19	few	TRBJ1-3	-	CASIGTISGNTIYF	TGTGCCAGTATCGGGACGATCTCTGGAAACACCATATATTTT
TRBV2	few	TRBJ1-5	-	CASSGAGGNQPQHF	TGTGCCAGCAGTGGGGCAGGGGGCAATCAGCCCCAGCATTTT
TRBV2	-	TRBJ1-4	-	CASSRVPLDEKLFF	TGTGCCAGCAGCCGCGTACCATTGGATGAAAAACTGTTTTTT
TRBV18	-	TRBJ2-3	-	CASSPTGPTDTQYF	TGTGCCAGCTCACCAACAGGGCCCACAGATACGCAGTATTTT
TRBV7-2	-	TRBJ2-7	-	CASSAVEGHYEQYF	TGTGCCAGCAGCGCAGTCGAAGGTCACTACGAGCAGTACTTC
TRBV6-5	-	TRBJ2-7	TRBD2	CASTYSGTGEQYF	TGTGCCAGCACCTATAGCGGGACTGGCGAGCAGTACTTC
TRBV18	-	TRBJ2-7	-	CASSPVSGTVSYEQYF	TGTGCCAGCTCGCCGGTTTCCGGGACGGTCTCCTACGAGCAGTACTTC
TRBV12-5	-	TRBJ1-1	-	CATRDNNMNTEAFF	TGTGCTACCCGGGACAACAACATGAACACTGAAGCTTTCTTT
TRBV4-1	-	TRBJ1-4	-	CASSSTPVLTNEKLFF	TGCGCCAGCAGCTCGACACCTGTTTTAACTAATGAAAAACTGTTTTTT
TRBV5-6	-	TRBJ1-6	-	CASSYRQQSSPLHF	TGTGCCAGCAGCTACCGACAGCAGAGTTCACCCCTCCACTTT
TRBV12-3/TRBV12-4	once	TRBJ2-5	-	CASSWKGQETQYF	TGTGCCAGCAGTTGGAAGGGCCAAGAGACCCAGTACTTC
TRBV2	-	TRBJ1-2	-	CASSVGRFYGYTF	TGTGCCAGCAGTGTTGGCAGGTTCTATGGCTACACCTTC
TRBV19	-	TRBJ2-2	TRBD2	CASSKTSVGELFF	TGTGCCAGTAGTAAAACTAGCGTCGGGGAGCTGTTTTTT
TRBV5-5	-	TRBJ1-2	-	CASSFQTLIAYGYTF	TGTGCCAGCAGCTTCCAAACGCTAATAGCATATGGCTACACCTTC
TRBV4-3	-	TRBJ2-2	-	CASSQDHRVTGELFF	TGCGCCAGCAGCCAAGATCATAGGGTCACCGGGGAGCTGTTTTTT
TRBV3-1/TRBV3-2	-	TRBJ1-4	-	CASSLLGQIEKLFF	TGTGCCAGCAGCCTACTCGGACAAATTGAAAAACTGTTTTTT
TRBV7-7	-	TRBJ2-7	-	CASSLGTASYEQYF	TGTGCTAGCAGCCTCGGGACGGCTTCCTACGAGCAGTACTTC
TRBV24-1	-	TRBJ2-3	-	CATSDDTGPTGTQYF	TGTGCCACCAGTGATGACACCGGGCCCACGGGTACGCAGTATTTT
TRBV27	-	TRBJ1-5	-	CASAAYSNQPQHF	TGTGCCAGCGCAGCTTATAGCAATCAGCCCCAGCATTTT
TRBV6-6	-	TRBJ2-1	TRBD2	CASSYSLGLAGVEFF	TGTGCCAGCAGTTACTCCCTTGGACTAGCGGGTGTGGAGTTCTTC
TRBV19	-	TRBJ1-2	TRBD1	CASRYRGTNYGYTF	TGTGCCAGTAGGTACAGGGGGACGAACTATGGCTACACCTTC
TRBV28	-	TRBJ1-4	TRBD1	CASWARQGAYEKLFF	TGTGCCAGCTGGGCGAGACAGGGGGCTTACGAAAAACTGTTTTTT
TRBV6-5	-	TRBJ1-2	-	CASSYGRFYGYTF	TGTGCCAGCAGTTACGGCAGATTCTATGGCTACACCTTC
TRBV7-9	-	TRBJ2-7	TRBD1	CASSSTGAARGRDEQYF	TGTGCCAGCAGCTCAACAGGGGCCGCAAGGGGGCGAGACGAGCAGTACTTC
TRBV2	-	TRBJ2-2	TRBD1	CASRGTANTGELFF	TGTGCCAGCAGAGGGACAGCGAACACCGGGGAGCTGTTTTTT
TRBV18	-	TRBJ2-7	TRBD1	CASSSDRGLSEQYF	TGTGCCAGCTCATCTGACAGGGGGTTGAGCGAGCAGTACTTC
TRBV21-1	-	TRBJ1-3	-	CASTPGTREGGNTIYF	TGTGCCAGCACCCCGGGGACTCGGGAGGGTGGAAACACCATATATTTT
TRBV18	-	TRBJ1-4	-	CASSPPQPNEKLFF	TGTGCCAGCTCACCACCCCAGCCGAATGAAAAACTGTTTTTT